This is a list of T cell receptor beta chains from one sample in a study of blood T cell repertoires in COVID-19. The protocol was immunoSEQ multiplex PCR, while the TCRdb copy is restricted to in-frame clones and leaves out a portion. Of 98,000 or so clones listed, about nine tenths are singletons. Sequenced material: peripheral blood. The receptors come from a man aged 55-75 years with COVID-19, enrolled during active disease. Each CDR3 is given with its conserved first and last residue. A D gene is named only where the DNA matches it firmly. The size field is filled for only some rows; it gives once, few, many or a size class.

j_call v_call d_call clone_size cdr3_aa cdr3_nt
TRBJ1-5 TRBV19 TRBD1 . CASSVGQTSNQPQHF TGTGCCAGTAGTGTGGGACAGACTAGCAATCAGCCCCAGCATTTT
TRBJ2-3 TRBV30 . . CAWTSAEGGTDTQYF TGTGCCTGGACCTCCGCAGAGGGTGGAACAGATACGCAGTATTTT
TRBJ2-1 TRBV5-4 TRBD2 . CASSLEGLAGGPSIF TGTGCCAGCAGCTTGGAGGGACTAGCGGGAGGGCCCTCGATCTTC
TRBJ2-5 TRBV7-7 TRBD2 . CASSQGGTSGETQYF TGTGCTAGCAGCCAGGGCGGGACTAGCGGGGAGACCCAGTACTTC
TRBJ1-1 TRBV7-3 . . CASSLTAGVTEAFF TGTGCCAGCAGCTTAACAGCAGGGGTCACTGAAGCTTTCTTT
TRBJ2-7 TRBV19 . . CASSIDQTSYEQYF TGTGCCAGTAGTATAGATCAGACATCCTACGAGCAGTACTTC
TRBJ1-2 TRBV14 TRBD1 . CASSQRTGVYGYTF TGTGCCAGCAGCCAGCGGACAGGGGTATATGGCTACACCTTC
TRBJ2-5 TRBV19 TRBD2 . CASSIRPGGSWQETQYF TGTGCCAGTAGTATTCGTCCGGGAGGGTCGTGGCAAGAGACCCAGTACTTC
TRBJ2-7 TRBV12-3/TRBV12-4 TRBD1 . CASSSSDRHEQYF TGTGCCAGCAGTTCCTCGGACAGGCACGAGCAGTACTTC
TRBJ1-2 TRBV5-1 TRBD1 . CASLGQGADYGYTF TGCGCCAGCTTGGGCCAGGGGGCGGACTATGGCTACACCTTC
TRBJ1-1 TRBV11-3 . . CASSSQGREAFF TGTGCCAGCAGCTCTCAGGGGCGTGAAGCTTTCTTT
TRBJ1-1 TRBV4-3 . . CASSQGYSKMNTEAFF TGCGCCAGCAGCCAAGGTTACAGTAAAATGAACACTGAAGCTTTCTTT
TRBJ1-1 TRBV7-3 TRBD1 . CASSATGATEAFF TGTGCCAGCAGCGCTACAGGGGCAACTGAAGCTTTCTTT
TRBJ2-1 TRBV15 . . CATSRAGEYNEQFF TGTGCCACCAGCAGAGCGGGAGAATACAATGAGCAGTTCTTC
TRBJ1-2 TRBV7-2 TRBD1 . CASSPSGGGYGYTF TGTGCCAGCAGTCCATCAGGGGGCGGCTATGGCTACACCTTC
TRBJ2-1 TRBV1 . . CTSSQDWAGEGFF TGCACCAGCAGCCAAGATTGGGCGGGAGAGGGGTTCTTC
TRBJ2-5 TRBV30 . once CAWIENSQETQYF TGTGCCTGGATCGAGAACTCGCAAGAGACCCAGTACTTC
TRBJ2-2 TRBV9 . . CASSPQQATGELFF TGTGCCAGCAGCCCGCAACAGGCTACCGGGGAGCTGTTTTTT
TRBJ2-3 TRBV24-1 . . CATSRQGTDTQYF TGTGCCACCAGCCGACAGGGCACAGATACGCAGTATTTT
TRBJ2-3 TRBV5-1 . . CASSLDISTDTQYF TGCGCCAGCAGCTTGGATATAAGCACAGATACGCAGTATTTT
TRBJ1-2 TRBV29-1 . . CSVEEPSVRGYTF TGCAGCGTTGAAGAGCCTTCGGTGCGTGGCTACACCTTC
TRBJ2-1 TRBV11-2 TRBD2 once CASSLGTSGISEQFF TGTGCCAGCAGTCTAGGGACTAGCGGGATAAGTGAGCAGTTCTTC
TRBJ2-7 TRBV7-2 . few CASSSRLGYEQYF TGTGCCAGCAGCTCCAGACTGGGCTACGAGCAGTACTTC
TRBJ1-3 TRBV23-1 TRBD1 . CATDTPGQGSSGNTIYF TGCGCCACCGATACTCCGGGACAGGGGAGCTCTGGAAACACCATATATTTT
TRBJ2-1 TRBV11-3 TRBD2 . CASSLAGEYNEQFF TGTGCCAGCAGCTTGGCGGGAGAGTACAATGAGCAGTTCTTC
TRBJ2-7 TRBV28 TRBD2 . CVRAASGNPYEQYF TGTGTCCGTGCGGCTAGCGGGAATCCCTACGAGCAGTACTTC
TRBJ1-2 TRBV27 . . CASSLGSVRGTYGYTF TGTGCCAGCAGTTTAGGATCGGTCAGGGGTACCTATGGCTACACCTTC
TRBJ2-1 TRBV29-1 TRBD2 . CSVGAGVEQFF TGCAGCGTTGGAGCGGGAGTTGAGCAGTTCTTC
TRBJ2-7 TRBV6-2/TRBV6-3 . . CASSYRVAALRSDEQYF TGTGCCAGCAGTTATCGAGTAGCGGCTCTCCGAAGTGACGAGCAGTACTTC
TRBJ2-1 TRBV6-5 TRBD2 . CASKETSGYNEQFF TGTGCCTCCAAGGAGACTAGCGGTTACAATGAGCAGTTCTTC
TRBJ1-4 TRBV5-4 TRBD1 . CASSRGREKLFF TGTGCCAGCAGCAGGGGGCGCGAAAAACTGTTTTTT
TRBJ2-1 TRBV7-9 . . CASSLGRERDNEQFF TGTGCCAGCAGCTTAGGCAGGGAACGGGACAATGAGCAGTTCTTC
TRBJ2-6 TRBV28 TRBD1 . CASSSTGTGANVLTF TGTGCCAGCAGCTCGACAGGGACTGGGGCCAACGTCCTGACTTTC
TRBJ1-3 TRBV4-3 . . CASSFDWSSGNTIYF TGCGCCAGCAGCTTTGACTGGAGCTCTGGAAACACCATATATTTT
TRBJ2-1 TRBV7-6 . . CASGGDNEQFF TGTGCCAGCGGCGGAGACAATGAGCAGTTCTTC
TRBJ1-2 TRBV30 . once CAWRVNRFTNYGYTF TGTGCCTGGAGGGTCAACAGGTTTACTAACTATGGCTACACCTTC
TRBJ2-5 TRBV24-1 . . CATSDLRTQQETQYF TGTGCCACCAGTGATTTGCGGACACAACAAGAGACCCAGTACTTC
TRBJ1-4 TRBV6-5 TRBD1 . CASRPIRGDDEKLFF TGTGCCAGCAGACCCATCAGGGGGGATGATGAAAAACTGTTTTTT
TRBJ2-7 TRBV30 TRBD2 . CAWTGTSPYEQYF TGTGCCTGGACCGGGACTAGCCCCTACGAGCAGTACTTC
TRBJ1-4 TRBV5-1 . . CASSLEGVTTNEKLFF TGCGCCAGCAGCTTGGAGGGGGTGACAACTAATGAAAAACTGTTTTTT
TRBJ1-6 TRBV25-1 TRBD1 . CASRGQEGSPLHF TGTGCCAGCAGGGGACAGGAGGGTTCACCCCTCCACTTT
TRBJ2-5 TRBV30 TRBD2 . CAWSSLAGVGETQYF TGTGCCTGGAGTTCCCTAGCGGGAGTTGGAGAGACCCAGTACTTC
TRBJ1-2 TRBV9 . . CASSTGQGYTF TGTGCCAGCAGCACAGGACAGGGCTACACCTTC
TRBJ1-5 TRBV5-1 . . CASSLAGGEPQHF TGCGCCAGCAGCTTGGCTGGCGGGGAGCCCCAGCATTTT
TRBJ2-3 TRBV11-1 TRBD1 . CASSSRTGLSTDTQYF TGTGCCAGCAGCTCGCGGACAGGGCTTAGCACAGATACGCAGTATTTT
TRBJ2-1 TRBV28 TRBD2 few CASSLRNSGSNAEQFF TGTGCCAGCAGTTTACGTAATAGCGGGAGCAATGCTGAGCAGTTCTTC
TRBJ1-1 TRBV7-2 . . CASSLEQITNTEAFF TGTGCCAGCAGCTTAGAACAGATAACGAACACTGAAGCTTTCTTT
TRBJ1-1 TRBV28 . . CASIRQASNTEAFF TGTGCCAGCATACGACAGGCTTCGAACACTGAAGCTTTCTTT
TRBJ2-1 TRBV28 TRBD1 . CASSPAWPGTGNNEQFF TGTGCCAGCAGTCCTGCTTGGCCCGGGACAGGTAACAATGAGCAGTTCTTC
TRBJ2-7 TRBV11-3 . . CASSLATSYEQYF TGTGCCAGCAGCTTAGCCACTTCCTACGAGCAGTACTTC
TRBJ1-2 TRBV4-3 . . CASSQLAGFYGYTF TGCGCCAGCAGCCAACTTGCAGGGTTCTATGGCTACACCTTC
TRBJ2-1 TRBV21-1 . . CASSFQERATWDEQFF TGTGCCAGCAGCTTCCAAGAGAGAGCGACCTGGGATGAGCAGTTCTTC
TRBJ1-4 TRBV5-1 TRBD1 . CASSLEGTGAAKLFF TGCGCCAGCAGCTTGGAAGGGACAGGGGCTGCGAAACTGTTTTTT
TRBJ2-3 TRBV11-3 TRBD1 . CASSPRQGPDTQYF TGTGCCAGCAGCCCACGACAGGGTCCAGATACGCAGTATTTT
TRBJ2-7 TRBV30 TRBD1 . CAWSTLPGQGYEQYF TGTGCCTGGAGTACTCTTCCGGGACAGGGATACGAGCAGTACTTC